The rows below give T cell receptor beta chains drawn from one sample of a study of control samples from healthy donors and cancer patients. The data were produced by immunoSEQ multiplex PCR, yet TCRdb's version contains in-frame clones alone and is incomplete. The table has roughly 100,000 clones, roughly 90% seen once; the top ten hold approximately 3%. Sequenced material: blood. The receptors derive from a human donor in good health. The donor label of this sample is uncertain. Both conserved end residues are part of each CDR3. A D gene is named only where the DNA matches it firmly. Size is omitted from some rows. Given values are once, few, many or a class for expanded clones.

J: TRBJ2-2
size: NA
V: TRBV24-1
D: TRBD2
CDR3: CATQLAGASPGELFF
DNA: TGTGCCACCCAACTAGCGGGGGCCAGTCCCGGGGAGCTGTTTTTT

J: TRBJ1-5
size: NA
V: TRBV3-1/TRBV3-2
D: NA
CDR3: CASSLSGQPQHF
DNA: TGTGCCAGCAGCCTGAGCGGACAGCCCCAGCATTTT

J: TRBJ1-2
size: NA
V: TRBV14
D: NA
CDR3: CASSRTEASGYTF
DNA: TGTGCCAGCAGCCGGACAGAGGCCAGTGGCTACACCTTC

J: TRBJ1-1
size: NA
V: TRBV28
D: NA
CDR3: CASSSGSVGGAFF
DNA: TGTGCCAGCAGTTCGGGTTCTGTAGGGGGAGCTTTCTTT

J: TRBJ1-3
size: NA
V: TRBV7-2
D: NA
CDR3: CASSLGAVSGNTIYF
DNA: TGTGCCAGCAGCTTAGGTGCGGTCTCTGGAAACACCATATATTTT

J: TRBJ1-3
size: NA
V: TRBV4-1
D: NA
CDR3: CASSQVGRAGNTIYF
DNA: TGCGCCAGCAGCCAAGTGGGCAGGGCTGGAAACACCATATATTTT

J: TRBJ2-3
size: NA
V: TRBV7-8
D: TRBD1
CDR3: CASSSRDSRTDTQYF
DNA: TGTGCCAGCAGCTCCCGGGACAGTAGAACAGATACGCAGTATTTT

J: TRBJ1-1
size: once
V: TRBV28
D: NA
CDR3: CASSSTPGRGTEAFF
DNA: TGTGCCAGCAGCTCCACCCCGGGACGAGGGACTGAAGCTTTCTTT

J: TRBJ1-4
size: NA
V: TRBV4-1
D: NA
CDR3: CASSQEEIVATNEKLFF
DNA: TGCGCCAGCAGCCAAGAAGAGATAGTTGCAACTAATGAAAAACTGTTTTTT

J: TRBJ2-5
size: NA
V: TRBV6-2/TRBV6-3
D: NA
CDR3: CASSPTGLQETQYF
DNA: TGTGCCAGCAGTCCGACAGGTCTCCAAGAGACCCAGTACTTC

J: TRBJ1-2
size: NA
V: TRBV15
D: NA
CDR3: CATSRGGTGSYGYTF
DNA: TGTGCCACCAGCAGAGGGGGTACAGGGAGCTATGGCTACACCTTC

J: TRBJ1-1
size: NA
V: TRBV12-5
D: NA
CDR3: CASGLSAEAFF
DNA: TGTGCTAGTGGTTTGTCGGCTGAAGCTTTCTTT